This T cell receptor beta chain was recorded in a study of neurological immune-mediated disorders. Overall study findings and caveats: Across subjects, expanded clones had no CDR3 amino acid sequences in common, pointing to private repertoires in all groups.

This clonotype was seen repeatedly, ten times or more. The antigen is not known. The cDNA was generated through 5'RACE incorporating 10-nucleotide random UMIs. TCRdb redid the calling of the 5' RACE reads with MiXCR, one entry per CDR3 protein. The table lists about 28,000 distinct CDR3 sequences, approximately 6.6% of them singletons. Healthy controls comprised blood bank volunteers in Maryland, USA. Unsorted libraries were prepared from 2 million PBMCs held at -80 C. CDR1 is DFQATT and CDR2 is SNEGSKA in the germline V gene (reference sequence). CDR3 size: 12 residues. V was trimmed by 2 bases and J by 4 bases, leaving 9 bases between them.

This chain connects TRBV20-1 to TRBJ2-7; D unclear. The specimen sequenced was PBMCs. The origin of this receptor is a woman aged 45 to 65 in good health. The chain's CDR3 is CSARWISYEQYF. For the CDR3, the DNA is TGCAGTGCTAGATGGATTTCATACGAGCAGTACTTC.